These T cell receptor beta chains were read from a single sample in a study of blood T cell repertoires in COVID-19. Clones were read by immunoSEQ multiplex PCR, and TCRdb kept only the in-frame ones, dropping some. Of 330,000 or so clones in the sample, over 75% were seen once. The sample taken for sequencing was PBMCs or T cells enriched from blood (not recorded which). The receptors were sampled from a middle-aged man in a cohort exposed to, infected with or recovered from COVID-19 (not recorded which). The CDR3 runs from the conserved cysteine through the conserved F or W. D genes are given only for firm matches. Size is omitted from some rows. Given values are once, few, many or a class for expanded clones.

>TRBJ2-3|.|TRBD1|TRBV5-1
TGCGCCAGCAGCTTGGGACAGGGGATACCCACAGATACGCAGTATTTT
CASSLGQGIPTDTQYF
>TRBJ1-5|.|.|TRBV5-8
TGTGCCAGCAGCTTGCGGTCAGGGAATAGCAATCAGCCCCAGCATTTT
CASSLRSGNSNQPQHF
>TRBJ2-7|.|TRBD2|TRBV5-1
TGCGCCAGCAGCTTCGGACTAGCGGGCTATAGCTCCTACGAGCAGTACTTC
CASSFGLAGYSSYEQYF
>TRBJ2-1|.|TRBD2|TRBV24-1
TGTGCCACCAGTGATTCCGGGGGGGGCCGTAGCGGGAGGCCCTACAATGAGCAGTTCTTC
CATSDSGGGRSGRPYNEQFF
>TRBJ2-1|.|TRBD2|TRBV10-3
TGTGCCATCAGTGAAGCTAGCGGGTTACTAGGCAATGAGCAGTTCTTC
CAISEASGLLGNEQFF
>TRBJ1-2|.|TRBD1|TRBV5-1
TGCGCCAGCAGCCTAGGGACAGGCAACTATGGCTACACCTTC
CASSLGTGNYGYTF
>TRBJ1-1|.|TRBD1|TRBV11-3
TGTGCCAGCAGCTTCGGACAGGAAAGAGAAGCTTTCTTT
CASSFGQEREAFF
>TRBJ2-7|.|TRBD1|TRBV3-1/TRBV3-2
TGTGCCAGCAGCCAATCGGGACAGGGCTCCTACGAGCAGTACTTC
CASSQSGQGSYEQYF
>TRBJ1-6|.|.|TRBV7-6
TGTGCCAGCAGCTTAGTTTCGAGGTGGCAGGGACTAAATTCACCCCTCCACTTT
CASSLVSRWQGLNSPLHF
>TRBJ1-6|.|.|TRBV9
TGTGCCAGCACCGGGGAGGCCAATTCACCCCTCCACTTT
CASTGEANSPLHF
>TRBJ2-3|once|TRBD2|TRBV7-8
TGTGCCAGCAGCCCTGGACTAGCGGCATATACTACCCCAGATACGCAGTATTTT
CASSPGLAAYTTPDTQYF
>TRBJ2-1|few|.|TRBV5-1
TGCGCCAGCAGCTTGAATAGCGATAGCTCCTACAATGAGCAGTTCTTC
CASSLNSDSSYNEQFF
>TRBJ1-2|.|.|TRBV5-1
TGCGCCAGCAGCTTGGGGGCCACCGGGAATGGCTACACCTTC
CASSLGATGNGYTF
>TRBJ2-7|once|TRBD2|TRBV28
TGTGCCAGCAGTTTAGCTAGCCTAGCGGAGACCTACGAGCAGTACTTC
CASSLASLAETYEQYF
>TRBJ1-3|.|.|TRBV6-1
TGTGCCAGCAGTGTGGGCCCAGGGTACAGCTCTGGAAACACCATATATTTT
CASSVGPGYSSGNTIYF
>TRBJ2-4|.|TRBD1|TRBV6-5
TGTGCCAGCAGTTCCTCTGACAGGGGGGGCATTCAGTACTTC
CASSSSDRGGIQYF
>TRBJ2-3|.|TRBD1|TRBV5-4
TGTGCCAGCAGAAAGACAGGGGGCACAGATACGCAGTATTTT
CASRKTGGTDTQYF
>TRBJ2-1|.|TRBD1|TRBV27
TGTGCCAGCAGTTCCAGGGACAGGGGGCCGATTAATGAGCAGTTCTTC
CASSSRDRGPINEQFF
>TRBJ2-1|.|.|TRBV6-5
TGTGCCAGCAGTTCGGGCGGGAATGAGCAGTTCTTC
CASSSGGNEQFF
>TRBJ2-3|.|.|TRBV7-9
TGTGCCAGCAGTCAGGGAAACACAGATACGCAGTATTTT
CASSQGNTDTQYF
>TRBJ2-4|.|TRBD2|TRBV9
TGTGCCAGCAGCGTAGAAGGTAGCGGGAGGAAAAACATTCAGTACTTC
CASSVEGSGRKNIQYF
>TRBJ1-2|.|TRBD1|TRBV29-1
TGCAGCGTCGCGGACAGGGGGCATCTTGGCTACACCTTC
CSVADRGHLGYTF
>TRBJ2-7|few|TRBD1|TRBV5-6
TGTGCCAGCAGCTTGATTCATAGGGACAGGGGAGCCCACGAGCAGTACTTC
CASSLIHRDRGAHEQYF
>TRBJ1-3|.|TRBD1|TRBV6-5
TGTGCCAGCAGAAAACAAGGGGGCTACACCATATATTTT
CASRKQGGYTIYF
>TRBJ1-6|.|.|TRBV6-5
TGTGCCAGCAGGGACAGTATTTCACCCCTCCACTTT
CASRDSISPLHF
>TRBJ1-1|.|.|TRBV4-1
TGCGCCAGCACCTTGGAGGGGAGGAGGAACACTGAAGCTTTCTTT
CASTLEGRRNTEAFF
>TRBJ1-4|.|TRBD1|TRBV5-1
TGCGCCAGCAGCCCTCAGGGGGGCGTCACTAATGAAAAACTGTTTTTT
CASSPQGGVTNEKLFF
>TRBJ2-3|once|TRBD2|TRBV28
TGTGCCAGCCAGTTTGGAGCGGGAGGGCCCACAGATACGCAGTATTTT
CASQFGAGGPTDTQYF
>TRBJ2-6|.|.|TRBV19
TGTGCCAGTAGTCTGGCAGGGGTTTTAGGTGGGGCCAACGTCCTGACTTTC
CASSLAGVLGGANVLTF
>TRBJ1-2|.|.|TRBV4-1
TGCGCCAGCAGCCAGACAGGAAATAACTATGGCTACACCTTC
CASSQTGNNYGYTF
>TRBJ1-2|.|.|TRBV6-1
TGTGCCAGCAGTGAAGTCAGGATTGAGGGTATATCCTATGGCTACACCTTC
CASSEVRIEGISYGYTF
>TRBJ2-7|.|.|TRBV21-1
TGTGCCAGCAGCATAAAGTACAGGGGCCCGCGGGGGCAGTACTTC
CASSIKYRGPRGQYF
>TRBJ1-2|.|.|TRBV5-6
TGTGCCAGCAGCTTACGACAGGCTAACTATGGCTACACCTTC
CASSLRQANYGYTF
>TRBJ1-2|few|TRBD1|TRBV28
TGTGCCAGCAGTTCTCCGGGACAGGGAGATTATGGCTACACCTTC
CASSSPGQGDYGYTF
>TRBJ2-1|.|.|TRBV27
TGTGCCAGCAGTTACAAAGGACTAAGAGACCGCAATGAGCAGTTCTTC
CASSYKGLRDRNEQFF
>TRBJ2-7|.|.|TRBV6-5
TGTGCCAGCAGCCGGGGTCCCTACGAGCAGTACTTC
CASSRGPYEQYF
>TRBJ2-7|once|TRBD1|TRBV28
TGTGCCAGCAGTTCCGACAGGGTAAGGTACGAGCAGTACTTC
CASSSDRVRYEQYF
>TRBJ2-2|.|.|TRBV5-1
TGCGCCAGCAGCTTGGCCGAGGGAGGCGGGGAGCTGTTTTTT
CASSLAEGGGELFF
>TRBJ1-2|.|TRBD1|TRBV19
TGTGCCAGTTCCGGGACAGGGGGAGGCTACACCTTC
CASSGTGGGYTF
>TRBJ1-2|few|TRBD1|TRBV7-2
TGTGCCAGCAGCTCACTACAAGGACAGGGAGGGGGCTACACCTTC
CASSSLQGQGGGYTF